This T cell receptor (beta chain) was captured in a study of OX40 agonist ivuxolimab in advanced cancers. General study points: The study did not work out the antigen specificity of the expanded peripheral T cells. Within 6 weeks, CD4+ and CD8+ blood T cells expanded clonally at 0.1 to 3.0 mg/kg.

TCRdb's table, derived via immunoSEQ multiplex PCR, lists solely in-frame clones and lacks some. The sample has approximately 35,000 clones, approximately 84% seen once. Details on this clone: Its antigen remains unknown.

Losses at the gene ends were 6 bases for V and 6 bases for J; bases not matched to a gene: 5. Germline CDR1 SGHAT, CDR2 FQNNGV. The CDR3 is 14 amino acids. The sequence derives from an adult with an advanced solid tumor such as melanoma, head and neck, liver or kidney cancer. The specimen comprised CD4+ or CD8+ T cells sorted from blood, sampled in a trial of the OX40 agonist ivuxolimab. The chain is built from TRBV11-2 and TRBJ2-3; 11 positions agree with TRBD2. CDR3 DNA sequence: TGTGCCAGCAGTTATATAGCGGGAGGGGATACGCAGTATTTT. Translation gives CASSYIAGGDTQYF.